The rows below give T cell receptor beta chains drawn from one sample of a study of OX40 agonist ivuxolimab in advanced cancers. Libraries were prepared by immunoSEQ multiplex PCR; TCRdb keeps only in-frame clonotypes and omits some of them. Counted here are tens of thousands of clones, roughly nine tenths occurring once; the ten biggest clones make up 2.6%. Sample: CD4+ or CD8+ T cells sorted from blood, taken in a trial of the OX40 agonist ivuxolimab. These receptors were collected from an adult with an advanced solid tumor such as melanoma, head and neck, liver or kidney cancer. Each CDR3 is given with its conserved first and last residue. A D gene is named only where the DNA matches it firmly. Only part of the rows carry a size: once, few, many, or a class if the clone is expanded.

v_call	j_call	clone_size	d_call	cdr3_aa	cdr3_nt
TRBV7-5	TRBJ2-7	NA	NA	CARSCTGTPSYEQYF	TGTGCCAGAAGCTGCACCGGGACACCCTCCTACGAGCAGTACTTC
TRBV7-9	TRBJ2-7	once	NA	CASSPKGPYEQYF	TGTGCCAGCAGCCCCAAAGGACCCTACGAGCAGTACTTC
TRBV30	TRBJ2-7	NA	TRBD2	CAWRVAGGSYEQYF	TGTGCCTGGAGGGTGGCGGGAGGATCCTACGAGCAGTACTTC
TRBV29-1	TRBJ2-7	NA	NA	CSVEGGIVSYEQYF	TGCAGCGTTGAAGGGGGTATAGTATCCTACGAGCAGTACTTC
TRBV5-4	TRBJ2-1	NA	NA	CASSFNTGNEQFF	TGTGCCAGCAGCTTTAATACAGGGAATGAGCAGTTCTTC
TRBV18	TRBJ2-1	NA	NA	CASSPADREQFF	TGTGCCAGCTCACCGGCGGACCGGGAGCAGTTCTTC
TRBV18	TRBJ2-7	NA	TRBD1	CASSRQGTATYEQYF	TGTGCCAGCTCACGTCAAGGGACAGCAACCTACGAGCAGTACTTC
TRBV13	TRBJ2-6	NA	NA	CASSPKGVSGANVLTF	TGTGCCAGCAGCCCAAAAGGGGTCTCTGGGGCCAACGTCCTGACTTTC
TRBV7-8	TRBJ2-7	NA	NA	CASSLLAGRGRYEQYF	TGTGCCAGCAGCTTACTGGCGGGAAGGGGTCGCTACGAGCAGTACTTC
TRBV6-1	TRBJ2-1	NA	NA	CASTTWNEQFF	TGTGCCAGCACTACTTGGAATGAGCAGTTCTTC
TRBV29-1	TRBJ2-5	NA	TRBD1	CSANPGTGGETQYF	TGCAGCGCTAACCCCGGGACAGGGGGAGAGACCCAGTACTTC
TRBV11-2	TRBJ2-2	NA	NA	CASSLGTGELFF	TGTGCCAGCAGCTTAGGCACCGGGGAGCTGTTTTTT
TRBV19	TRBJ1-4	NA	NA	CASSILTGNNEKLFF	TGTGCCAGTAGTATACTGACAGGAAATAATGAAAAACTGTTTTTT
TRBV5-1	TRBJ2-2	NA	NA	CASMDRLPNTGELFF	TGCGCCAGCATGGACAGACTACCGAACACCGGGGAGCTGTTTTTT
TRBV7-9	TRBJ2-7	NA	TRBD1	CASSLGQVGHEQYF	TGTGCCAGCAGCTTGGGACAGGTTGGGCACGAGCAGTACTTC
TRBV27	TRBJ2-7	NA	TRBD2	CASSFSAGGSYEQYF	TGTGCCAGCAGTTTTTCAGCGGGAGGAAGCTACGAGCAGTACTTC
TRBV19	TRBJ1-5	NA	NA	CASSISGNQPQHF	TGTGCCAGTAGTATATCCGGGAATCAGCCCCAGCATTTT
TRBV10-3	TRBJ2-7	NA	TRBD2	CAISGSSGTGGEQYF	TGTGCCATCAGTGGTTCTAGCGGCACGGGGGGGGAGCAGTACTTC
TRBV5-6	TRBJ1-4	NA	NA	CASSLATLNEKLFF	TGTGCCAGCAGCTTGGCTACACTGAATGAAAAACTGTTTTTT
TRBV18	TRBJ2-3	NA	TRBD2	CASSPKLAGGPLDTQYF	TGTGCCAGCTCACCCAAACTAGCGGGAGGGCCTTTGGATACGCAGTATTTT
TRBV7-3	TRBJ1-1	NA	NA	CASSAQGAGTEAFF	TGTGCCAGCAGCGCCCAGGGAGCGGGCACTGAAGCTTTCTTT
TRBV6-1	TRBJ1-2	NA	NA	CASSEVPPTRDWYGYTF	TGTGCCAGCAGTGAAGTTCCTCCGACCCGGGATTGGTATGGCTACACCTTC
TRBV4-1	TRBJ1-4	NA	NA	CASSQEQTGPGQKLFF	TGCGCCAGCAGCCAAGAGCAGACAGGCCCGGGCCAAAAACTGTTTTTT
TRBV6-5	TRBJ2-7	NA	TRBD2	CASTPSGGSYEQYF	TGTGCCAGCACCCCTAGCGGGGGCTCCTACGAGCAGTACTTC
TRBV19	TRBJ1-1	NA	NA	CASSIGTVNTEAFF	TGTGCCAGTAGTATAGGGACAGTGAACACTGAAGCTTTCTTT
TRBV7-8	TRBJ1-5	once	NA	CASSLVLGGNQPQHF	TGTGCCAGCAGCTTAGTATTGGGGGGCAATCAGCCCCAGCATTTT
TRBV28	TRBJ2-7	NA	TRBD1	CASRGQGELGEQYF	TGTGCCAGCAGGGGGCAGGGGGAATTAGGGGAGCAGTACTTC
TRBV2	TRBJ2-3	NA	NA	CASAPLGVSTDTQYF	TGTGCCAGCGCCCCCCTGGGGGTCAGCACAGATACGCAGTATTTT
TRBV4-3	TRBJ2-4	NA	NA	CASSQDSQILAKNIQYF	TGCGCCAGCAGCCAAGATAGTCAGATTCTAGCCAAAAACATTCAGTACTTC
TRBV5-1	TRBJ2-6	NA	TRBD1	CASSGGYRGPLSGANVLTF	TGCGCCAGCAGCGGAGGATACAGGGGGCCTTTATCTGGGGCCAACGTCCTGACTTTC
TRBV30	TRBJ2-5	NA	TRBD1	CAWGQGVGTRYF	TGTGCCTGGGGACAGGGAGTGGGGACCCGGTACTTC
TRBV6-5	TRBJ1-2	few	NA	CASSYSGFWGYTF	TGTGCCAGCAGTTACTCGGGGTTTTGGGGCTACACCTTC
TRBV7-9	TRBJ1-6	NA	NA	CASSFNSYNSPLHF	TGTGCCAGCAGCTTCAACTCCTATAATTCACCCCTCCACTTT
TRBV15	TRBJ2-7	NA	TRBD2	CATSGGTSSYEQYF	TGTGCCACCAGCGGGGGGACTAGCAGCTACGAGCAGTACTTC
TRBV7-2	TRBJ2-7	NA	TRBD2	CASSLTSGSYEQYF	TGTGCCAGCAGCTTGACTAGCGGGAGCTACGAGCAGTACTTC
TRBV5-4	TRBJ2-6	NA	NA	CASSFGTLSTAGANVLTF	TGTGCCAGCAGCTTCGGGACATTAAGTACTGCTGGGGCCAACGTCCTGACTTTC
TRBV6-6	TRBJ1-4	NA	NA	CASSYGAGENEKLFF	TGTGCCAGCAGTTACGGGGCAGGGGAAAATGAAAAACTGTTTTTT
TRBV28	TRBJ1-1	NA	NA	CASTPSPRNTEAFF	TGTGCCAGCACCCCCTCACCGAGGAACACTGAAGCTTTCTTT
TRBV19	TRBJ1-2	NA	NA	CASSPEGGYGYTF	TGTGCCAGTAGTCCTGAGGGGGGCTATGGCTACACCTTC
TRBV30	TRBJ1-1	few	NA	CAWSRVGTEAFF	TGTGCCTGGAGTCGGGTGGGGACTGAAGCTTTCTTT
TRBV18	TRBJ1-3	NA	NA	CASSPRNREPGNTIYF	TGTGCCAGCTCACCCAGGAACAGGGAACCTGGAAACACCATATATTTT